A selection of T cell receptor beta chains follows, all from one sample in a study of cytomegalovirus exposure and HLA in healthy donors. Profiling relied on immunoSEQ multiplex PCR, and the TCRdb table lists in-frame clones only, not all of them. The sample contains more than 90,000 clones, about two thirds of which appear only once. Input material: PBMCs. Every receptor here comes from a middle-aged man in good health and CMV-seronegative. Each CDR3 is given with its conserved first and last residue. Fields, in order: clone size, V gene, J gene, D gene, CDR3 protein, CDR3 DNA. The D gene is left open where the match is weak. Clone size is not always given. Where it is, it says once, few, many or a class for expanded clones.

>.|TRBV30|TRBJ1-2|TRBD1
CAWSVGQSNYGYTF
TGTGCCTGGAGTGTGGGACAGTCTAACTATGGCTACACCTTC
>.|TRBV27|TRBJ1-1|TRBD1
CASSFMDRGRRVTEAFF
TGTGCCAGCAGTTTTATGGACAGGGGGCGGCGGGTCACTGAAGCTTTCTTT
>once|TRBV27|TRBJ2-7|TRBD2
CASRALAGAHSYEQYF
TGTGCCAGCAGGGCCTTAGCGGGGGCGCACTCCTACGAGCAGTACTTC
>few|TRBV6-5|TRBJ2-2|.
CASSLLGGATGELFF
TGTGCCAGCAGTCTACTCGGCGGAGCCACCGGGGAGCTGTTTTTT
>.|TRBV7-9|TRBJ1-4|TRBD1
CASSSPTGAEKLFF
TGTGCCAGCAGCTCCCCGACAGGGGCTGAAAAACTGTTTTTT
>.|TRBV29-1|TRBJ2-3|.
CSVGQLADTQYF
TGCAGCGTTGGCCAGTTGGCAGATACGCAGTATTTT
>.|TRBV18|TRBJ2-1|TRBD2
CASSKDPIAGAPYNEQFF
TGTGCCAGCTCAAAGGACCCCATAGCGGGAGCCCCCTACAATGAGCAGTTCTTC
>.|TRBV28|TRBJ2-7|TRBD1
CASSSQGTGSYEQYF
TGTGCCAGCAGTTCACAGGGGACCGGCTCCTACGAGCAGTACTTC
>.|TRBV4-1|TRBJ1-1|TRBD1
CASSQARTGTTEAFF
TGCGCCAGCAGCCAAGCCCGGACAGGGACCACTGAAGCTTTCTTT
>few|TRBV7-2|TRBJ2-1|.
CASSKGLSLYNEQFF
TGTGCCAGCAGTAAAGGACTTTCCCTTTACAATGAGCAGTTCTTC
>.|TRBV19|TRBJ2-5|TRBD1
CASSDRGGETQYF
TGTGCCAGTAGCGACAGGGGCGGAGAGACCCAGTACTTC
>.|TRBV5-6|TRBJ1-1|TRBD1
CASSLPSGTGNAEAFF
TGTGCCAGCAGCCTACCCTCCGGGACAGGTAATGCTGAAGCTTTCTTT
>few|TRBV2|TRBJ1-1|.
CASSLGEFGEAFF
TGTGCCAGCAGTTTAGGGGAATTCGGTGAAGCTTTCTTT
>once|TRBV6-6|TRBJ1-2|TRBD1
CASSAGQNYGYTF
TGTGCCAGCAGTGCGGGACAGAACTATGGCTACACCTTC
>.|TRBV27|TRBJ2-5|.
CASSSAGTPETQYF
TGTGCCAGCAGTTCGGCAGGTACCCCAGAGACCCAGTACTTC
>few|TRBV1|TRBJ2-7|.
CTSSHAQIYEQYF
TGCACCAGCAGCCACGCTCAGATCTACGAGCAGTACTTC
>once|TRBV4-1|TRBJ2-5|.
CASSQDMEETQYF
TGCGCCAGCAGCCAAGATATGGAGGAGACCCAGTACTTC
>.|TRBV5-1|TRBJ2-7|TRBD2
CASSSNSGGPYYEQYF
TGCGCCAGCAGCTCTAATAGCGGGGGACCATACTACGAGCAGTACTTC
>once|TRBV9|TRBJ1-5|.
CASSVGPTGNQPQHF
TGTGCCAGCAGCGTAGGACCTACAGGGAATCAGCCCCAGCATTTT
>few|TRBV28|TRBJ1-6|TRBD1
CASTGTVWSPLHF
TGTGCCAGCACCGGGACAGTTTGGTCACCCCTCCACTTT
>.|TRBV12-1|TRBJ2-1|.
CASSSGLATPNEKFF
TGTGCCAGCAGCTCGGGACTAGCTACTCCAAATGAGAAGTTCTTC
>.|TRBV19|TRBJ2-7|TRBD2
CASSRTSGGLEQYF
TGTGCCAGTAGTAGAACTAGCGGGGGCCTCGAGCAGTACTTC
>few|TRBV11-3|TRBJ1-6|TRBD1
CASSLDRDSPLHF
TGTGCCAGCAGTCTAGACAGGGATTCACCCCTCCACTTT
>.|TRBV11-1|TRBJ2-4|.
CASSRRQGSVLDF
TGTGCCAGCAGCCGCCGTCAGGGGAGCGTTTTGGACTTC
>few|TRBV7-6|TRBJ1-4|TRBD1
CASSRGQGNEKLFF
TGTGCCAGCAGCCGAGGACAGGGGAATGAAAAACTGTTTTTT
>once|TRBV30|TRBJ2-5|TRBD2
CAWRLAGQETQYF
TGTGCCTGGAGGCTAGCGGGGCAAGAGACCCAGTACTTC
>.|TRBV7-3|TRBJ2-1|.
CASSLRRQRNEQFF
TGTGCCAGCAGCTTACGACGACAGAGAAATGAGCAGTTCTTC
>.|TRBV4-3|TRBJ2-3|.
CASSQGQPGDTQYF
TGCGCCAGCAGCCAAGGTCAGCCGGGAGATACGCAGTATTTT
>.|TRBV7-9|TRBJ2-7|TRBD2
CASSFGTSGGKYEQYF
TGTGCCAGCAGCTTTGGGACTAGCGGGGGTAAATACGAGCAGTACTTC
>.|TRBV7-9|TRBJ2-6|.
CASSPRGAGANVLTF
TGTGCCAGCAGCCCCAGGGGGGCTGGGGCCAACGTCCTGACTTTC
>.|TRBV6-1|TRBJ2-7|.
CASSEARSDGYEQYF
TGTGCCAGCAGTGAAGCACGCAGCGACGGCTACGAGCAGTACTTC
>.|TRBV2|TRBJ1-5|.
CASSDPLAGTTTQPQHF
TGTGCCAGCAGTGACCCCCTAGCGGGGACTACAACTCAGCCCCAGCATTTT
>.|TRBV27|TRBJ1-2|.
CASSLGGARGYTF
TGTGCCAGCAGCTTAGGAGGGGCGCGTGGCTACACCTTC
>.|TRBV5-1|TRBJ2-1|TRBD2
CASSARAGGPKREQFF
TGCGCCAGCAGCGCTCGGGCGGGAGGCCCTAAAAGGGAGCAGTTCTTC
>.|TRBV4-3|TRBJ1-3|TRBD1
CASSQDGTGGLYTIYF
TGCGCCAGCAGCCAAGACGGGACAGGGGGCTTGTACACCATATATTTT
>.|TRBV2|TRBJ1-3|.
CASSSKGAVSGNTIYF
TGTGCCAGCAGTTCAAAAGGGGCTGTCTCTGGAAACACCATATATTTT
>.|TRBV2|TRBJ1-6|.
CASSVAGGDSPLHF
TGTGCCAGCAGTGTGGCCGGGGGGGACTCACCCCTCCACTTT
>.|TRBV6-5|TRBJ1-2|.
CASSYSGDYGYTF
TGTGCCAGCAGTTACTCAGGGGACTATGGCTACACCTTC
>.|TRBV4-3|TRBJ1-2|.
CASSPTAQAVGYTF
TGCGCCAGCAGCCCCACAGCCCAAGCGGTAGGCTACACCTTC
>.|TRBV5-1|TRBJ2-4|.
CASSFQGRENIQYF
TGCGCCAGCAGCTTCCAGGGGCGGGAAAACATTCAGTACTTC
>.|TRBV19|TRBJ1-1|.
CASSIAGVGTEAFF
TGTGCCAGTAGTATAGCCGGGGTTGGCACTGAAGCTTTCTTT
>.|TRBV14|TRBJ1-2|TRBD1
CASSQGGNLGQTYGYTF
TGCGCCAGCAGCCAAGGAGGAAATTTGGGACAGACCTATGGCTACACCTTC
>.|TRBV7-2|TRBJ2-3|TRBD1
CASSLGQGNTQYF
TGTGCCAGCAGCTTAGGACAGGGCAATACGCAGTATTTT
>.|TRBV29-1|TRBJ1-5|TRBD1
CSATGQGDQPQHF
TGCAGCGCCACGGGACAGGGGGATCAGCCCCAGCATTTT
>few|TRBV5-4|TRBJ2-1|.
CASSLVGAQGNNEQFF
TGTGCCAGCAGCTTGGTGGGGGCCCAGGGGAACAATGAGCAGTTCTTC
>few|TRBV6-5|TRBJ1-2|.
CASSYSYRAAGYTF
TGTGCCAGCAGTTACTCGTACAGGGCGGCTGGCTACACCTTC
>once|TRBV4-1|TRBJ2-5|TRBD2
CASSQVVQSSGETQYF
TGCGCCAGCAGCCAAGTAGTCCAGTCTAGCGGGGAGACCCAGTACTTC
>medium-sized|TRBV28|TRBJ1-5|.
CASRPVGDSNQPQHF
TGTGCCAGCAGGCCCGTGGGAGATAGCAATCAGCCCCAGCATTTT
>.|TRBV11-3|TRBJ1-1|.
CASSLEVGQEAFF
TGTGCCAGCAGCTTAGAGGTTGGACAAGAAGCTTTCTTT
>.|TRBV2|TRBJ2-4|.
CASWRGLAKNIQYF
TGTGCCAGCTGGAGGGGGCTCGCCAAAAACATTCAGTACTTC
>.|TRBV5-6|TRBJ2-3|.
CASSLREWSTDTQYF
TGTGCCAGCAGCTTGCGGGAGTGGAGCACAGATACGCAGTATTTT
>.|TRBV4-1|TRBJ2-5|TRBD2
CASSQEGGEETQYF
TGCGCCAGCAGCCAAGAGGGGGGGGAAGAGACCCAGTACTTC
>.|TRBV7-9|TRBJ2-7|.
CASSLLYEQYF
TGTGCCAGCAGCTTACTCTACGAGCAGTACTTC